Reported below is one T cell receptor beta chain. Antigen: not known. This record comes from a study of identical twins. Whole-study results and caveats: Conclusions leaned on cross-sectional statistical analysis and did not track the same donors over time. Zero-insertion analyses were open to partial confounding by invariant MAIT and iNKT cells.

Template switching added a universal primer binding site, and final cDNA carried unique molecular identifiers. One entry per CDR3 protein results from TCRdb running MiXCR on the 5' RACE reads. Of some 500,000 distinct CDR3 sequences listed, 9.5% to 10% were seen once; the top ten hold approximately 3.2%. There are 16 residues in the CDR3. V was trimmed by 0 bases and J by 5 bases, leaving 15 bases between them. Per the germline V gene, CDR1 is SGDLS and CDR2 is YYNGEE. This sample also belongs to another study, concerning yellow fever vaccine responses in identical twins.

The sequence was obtained from a woman younger than 35 in good health. J is TRBJ2-1 and V is TRBV9; possible D gene TRBD2, 5 bases. The sequencing sample was made of PBMCs. CDR3 in amino acids: CASSVADTPRDNEQFF. The CDR3 DNA reads TGTGCCAGCAGCGTAGCTGACACGCCGAGGGACAATGAGCAGTTCTTC.